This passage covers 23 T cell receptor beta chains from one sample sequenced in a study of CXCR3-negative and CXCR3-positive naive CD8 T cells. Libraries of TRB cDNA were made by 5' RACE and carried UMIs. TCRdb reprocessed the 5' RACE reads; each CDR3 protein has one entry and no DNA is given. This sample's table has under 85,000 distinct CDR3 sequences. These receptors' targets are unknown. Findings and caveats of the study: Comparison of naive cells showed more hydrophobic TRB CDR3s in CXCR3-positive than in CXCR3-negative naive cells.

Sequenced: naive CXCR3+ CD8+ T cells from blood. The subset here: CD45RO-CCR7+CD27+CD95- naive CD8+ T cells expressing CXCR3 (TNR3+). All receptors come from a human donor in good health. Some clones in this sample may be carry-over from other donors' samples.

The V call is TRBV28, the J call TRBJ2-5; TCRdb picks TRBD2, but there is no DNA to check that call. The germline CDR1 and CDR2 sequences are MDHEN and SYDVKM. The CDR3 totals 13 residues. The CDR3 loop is CASTEGRGETQYF.

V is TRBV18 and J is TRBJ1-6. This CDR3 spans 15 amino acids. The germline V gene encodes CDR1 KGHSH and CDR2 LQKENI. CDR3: CASSPPSSYNSPLHF.

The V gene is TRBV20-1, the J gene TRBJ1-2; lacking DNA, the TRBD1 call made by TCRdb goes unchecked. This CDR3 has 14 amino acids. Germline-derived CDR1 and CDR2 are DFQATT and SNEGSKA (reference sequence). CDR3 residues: CSATRAQGFYGYTF.

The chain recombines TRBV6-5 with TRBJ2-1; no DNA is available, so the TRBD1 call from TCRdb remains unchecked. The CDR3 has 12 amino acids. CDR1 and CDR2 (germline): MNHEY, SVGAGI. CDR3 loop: CASSPGLNEQFF.

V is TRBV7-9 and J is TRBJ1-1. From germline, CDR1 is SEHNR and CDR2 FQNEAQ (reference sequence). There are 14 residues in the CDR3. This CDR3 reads CASSLGGLRTEAFF.

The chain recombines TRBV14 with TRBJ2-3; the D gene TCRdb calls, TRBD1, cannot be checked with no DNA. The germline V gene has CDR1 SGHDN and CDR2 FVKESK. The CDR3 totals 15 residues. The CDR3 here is CASSSWTGRTDTQYF.

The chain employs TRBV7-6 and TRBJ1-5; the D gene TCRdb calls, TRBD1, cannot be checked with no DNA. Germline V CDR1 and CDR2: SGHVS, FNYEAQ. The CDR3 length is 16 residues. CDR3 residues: CASSISQGALDQPQHF. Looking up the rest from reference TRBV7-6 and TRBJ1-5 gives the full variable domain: GAGVSQSPRYKVTKRGQDVALRCDPISGHVSLYWYRQALGQGPEFLTYFNYEAQQDKSGLPNDRFSAERPEGSISTLTIQRTEQRDSAMYRCASSISQGALDQPQHFGDGTRLSIL.

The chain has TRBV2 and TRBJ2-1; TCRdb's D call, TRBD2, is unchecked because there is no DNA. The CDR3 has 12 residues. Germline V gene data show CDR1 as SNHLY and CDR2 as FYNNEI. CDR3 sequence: CASSEWGDEQFF.

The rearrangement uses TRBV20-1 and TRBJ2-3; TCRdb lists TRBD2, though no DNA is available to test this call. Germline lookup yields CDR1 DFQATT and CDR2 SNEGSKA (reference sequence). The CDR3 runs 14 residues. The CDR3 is CSATIAGSTDTQYF.

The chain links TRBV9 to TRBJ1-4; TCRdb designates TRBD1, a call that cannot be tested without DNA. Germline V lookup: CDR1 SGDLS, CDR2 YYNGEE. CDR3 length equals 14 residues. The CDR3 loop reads CASSLDPGGTELFF.

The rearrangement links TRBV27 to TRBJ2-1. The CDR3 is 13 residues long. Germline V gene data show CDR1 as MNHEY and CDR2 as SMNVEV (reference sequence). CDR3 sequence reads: CASSLGGVHEQFF.

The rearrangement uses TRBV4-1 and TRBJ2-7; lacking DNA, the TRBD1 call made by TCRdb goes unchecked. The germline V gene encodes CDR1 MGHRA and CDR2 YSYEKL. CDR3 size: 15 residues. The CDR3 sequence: CASSRLRDRVHEQYF.

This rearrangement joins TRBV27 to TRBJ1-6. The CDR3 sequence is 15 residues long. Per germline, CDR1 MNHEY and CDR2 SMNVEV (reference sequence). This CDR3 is CASSLVEGFNSPLHF.

The CDR3 reads CSALRGYNEQFF. V and J are TRBV29-1 and TRBJ2-1; TCRdb selects TRBD2, and the lack of DNA leaves this call unchecked. Germline CDR1 is SQVTM and CDR2 is ANQGSEA. The CDR3 length is 12 residues.

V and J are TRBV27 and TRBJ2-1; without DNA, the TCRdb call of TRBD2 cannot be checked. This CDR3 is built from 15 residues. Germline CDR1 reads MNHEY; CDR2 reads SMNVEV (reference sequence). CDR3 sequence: CASSLSSGSYNEQFF.

The CDR3: CSAREYPETQYF. This rearrangement joins TRBV20-1 to TRBJ2-5. CDR3 size: 12 residues. CDR1 and CDR2 (germline): DFQATT, SNEGSKA (reference sequence).

Here the CDR3 reads CATSLFLTAAYGYTF. The chain recombines TRBV19 with TRBJ1-2. The germline V gene has CDR1 LNHDA and CDR2 SQIVND (reference sequence). The CDR3 totals 15 residues.

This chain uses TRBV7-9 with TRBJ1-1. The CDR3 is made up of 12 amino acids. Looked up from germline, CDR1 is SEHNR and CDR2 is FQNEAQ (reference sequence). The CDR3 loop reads CASSLGPIEAFF. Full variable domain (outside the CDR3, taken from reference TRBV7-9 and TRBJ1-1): DTGVSQNPRHKITKRGQNVTFRCDPISEHNRLYWYRQTLGQGPEFLTYFQNEAQLEKSRLLSDRFSAERPKGSFSTLEIQRTEQGDSAMYLCASSLGPIEAFFGQGTRLTVV.

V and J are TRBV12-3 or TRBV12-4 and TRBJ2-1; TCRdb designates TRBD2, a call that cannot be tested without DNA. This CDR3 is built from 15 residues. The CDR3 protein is CASTLRGLFYNEQFF.

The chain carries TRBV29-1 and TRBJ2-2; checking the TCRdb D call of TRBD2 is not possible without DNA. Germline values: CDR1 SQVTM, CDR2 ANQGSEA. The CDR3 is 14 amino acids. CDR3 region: CSVEVSGRTGELFF.

This CDR3 reads CASSDPPGGVYEQFF. The chain couples TRBV2 to TRBJ2-1; TCRdb's D call, TRBD1, is unchecked because there is no DNA. Per germline, CDR1 SNHLY and CDR2 FYNNEI. This CDR3 spans 15 amino acids.

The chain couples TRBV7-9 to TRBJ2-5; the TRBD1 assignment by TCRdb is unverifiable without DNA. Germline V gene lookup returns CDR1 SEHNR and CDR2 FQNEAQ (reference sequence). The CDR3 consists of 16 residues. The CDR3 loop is CASSLLGAGLVETQYF.

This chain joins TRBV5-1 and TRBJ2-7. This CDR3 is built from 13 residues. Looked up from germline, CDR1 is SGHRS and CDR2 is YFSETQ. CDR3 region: CASSWDRTYEQYF. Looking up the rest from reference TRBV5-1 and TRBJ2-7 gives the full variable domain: KAGVTQTPRYLIKTRGQQVTLSCSPISGHRSVSWYQQTPGQGLQFLFEYFSETQRNKGNFPGRFSGRQFSNSRSEMNVSTLELGDSALYLCASSWDRTYEQYFGPGTRLTVT.